What follows are 12 T cell receptor beta chains derived from one specimen sequenced in a study of shared clonotypes between healthy human individuals. Sequenced by immunoSEQ multiplex PCR; TCRdb stores in-frame clones only, minus some. The sample contains around 1.6 million clones, roughly 98% of which appear only once. Sequenced: naive CD4+ T cells sorted from blood. Noted subset: CD45RA+ positively selected. Source of these receptors: a man between 25 and 39 years old in good health.

This clone was picked up a small number of times. The rearrangement links TRBV19 to TRBJ1-2; no firm D call. The ends were cut back, 2 bases at V and 8 bases at J, with 15 bases in the middle. This CDR3 is built from 14 residues. Germline V gives CDR1 LNHDA, CDR2 SQIVND (reference sequence). DNA for the CDR3: TGTGCCAGTAGTATACGCTCCTCATTCGAGGGCTACACCTTC. Protein sequence: CASSIRSSFEGYTF.

This sequence joins TRBV6-5 and TRBJ2-7; the match to TRBD2 covers 9 bases. Germline V gives CDR1 MNHEY, CDR2 SVGAGI. There are 16 residues in the CDR3. V lost 0 bases to trimming and J lost 3 bases; unmatched junction nucleotides: 6. CDR3 in DNA: TGTGCCAGCAGTTACTCCGAATTAGCGGGAGACTACGAGCAGTACTTC. This translates into CASSYSELAGDYEQYF.

The chain has TRBV27 and TRBJ1-2; 8 bases map to TRBD1. CDR1 is MNHEY, CDR2 SMNVEV, per germline (reference sequence). Trimming took 5 bases from V and 7 from J; bases not matched to a gene: 12. The CDR3 contains 15 residues. CDR3: CASSLPGTGLTGYTF. CDR3 coding DNA: TGTGCCAGCAGTCTCCCCGGGACAGGTCTCACTGGCTACACCTTC.

Points on this clone: This CDR3 is also generated by other DNA sequences in the sample. This chain links TRBV5-1 with TRBJ2-7; no firm D call. Trimming removed 1 base from V and 1 base from J, with 6 bases in between. The CDR3 contains 13 residues. Looked up from germline, CDR1 is SGHRS and CDR2 is YFSETQ. The CDR3, as DNA: TGCGCCAGCAGCTTGTTAGATTCCTACGAGCAGTACTTC. Protein: CASSLLDSYEQYF.

The chain uses TRBV19 and TRBJ2-3; D possibly uses TRBD1 or TRBD2 (5 bases each). The CDR3 covers 15 residues. Trimming left V 4 bases short and J 1 base short, with 12 bases between. From germline, CDR1 is LNHDA and CDR2 SQIVND (reference sequence). CDR3 sequence: CASSTGTGRTDTQYF. The CDR3 nucleotides read TGTGCCAGTAGTACAGGGACGGGTCGCACAGATACGCAGTATTTT. Full variable domain (outside the CDR3, taken from reference TRBV19 and TRBJ2-3): DGGITQSPKYLFRKEGQNVTLSCEQNLNHDAMYWYRQDPGQGLRLIYYSQIVNDFQKGDIAEGYSVSREKKESFPLTVTSAQKNPTAFYLCASSTGTGRTDTQYFGPGTRLTVL.

The V call is TRBV5-1, the J call TRBJ2-4; D is unresolved. Trimming pared 0 bases from V and 5 bases from J, leaving 6 bases between. The CDR3 length is 13 residues. The germline CDR1 and CDR2 sequences are SGHRS and YFSETQ. This chain's CDR3 is CASSLVGQNIQYF. The CDR3 DNA sequence: TGCGCCAGCAGCTTGGTAGGTCAAAACATTCAGTACTTC.

This chain uses TRBV28 with TRBJ2-7; 9 bases match TRBD2. With V trimmed by 5 bases and J by 3 bases, 11 bases remained unmatched. The CDR3 covers 16 residues. Germline CDR1 MDHEN, CDR2 SYDVKM. The DNA for the CDR3 is TGTGCCAGCAGTGTGCCTATCGCGGGAGGGGTCTACGAGCAGTACTTC. It codes for CASSVPIAGGVYEQYF.

J is TRBJ2-3 and V is TRBV5-1; no definite D call. V gave up 5 bases and J gave up 1 base, with 5 bases separating them. This CDR3 region has 12 residues. Germline CDR1 reads SGHRS; CDR2 reads YFSETQ. The CDR3 loop is CASRLRTDTQYF. The CDR3 DNA is TGCGCCAGCAGACTGCGCACAGATACGCAGTATTTT.

The chain employs TRBV5-1 and TRBJ1-1, with D tentatively TRBD1 (5 bases). Germline lookup yields CDR1 SGHRS and CDR2 YFSETQ. The CDR3 covers 15 residues. V shed 1 base and J shed 4 bases, with 14 bases lying between them. In nucleotides, the CDR3 is TGCGCCAGCAGCTTGCCGCAGGGTCTGTCCACTGAAGCTTTCTTT. Its protein is CASSLPQGLSTEAFF. Full variable domain (outside the CDR3, taken from reference TRBV5-1 and TRBJ1-1): KAGVTQTPRYLIKTRGQQVTLSCSPISGHRSVSWYQQTPGQGLQFLFEYFSETQRNKGNFPGRFSGRQFSNSRSEMNVSTLELGDSALYLCASSLPQGLSTEAFFGQGTRLTVV.

Regarding this clone: At one of its ends the junction is not consistent with the germline gene, which may arise from a read error. The chain links TRBV7-2 to TRBJ2-1, with 11 bases fitting TRBD2. The CDR3 runs to 16 residues. Germline V gene sequence: CDR1 SGHTA, CDR2 FQGNSA. This CDR3 is CASRLGGTSGYNEQFF. Here the CDR3 DNA reads TGTGCCAGCAGATTAGGAGGGACTAGCGGTTACAATGAGCAGTTCTTC.

This chain links TRBV5-1 with TRBJ2-7, with D perhaps TRBD1 or TRBD2 (5 bases each). Trimming removed 1 base from V and 3 bases from J, with 8 bases in between. CDR1 and CDR2 (germline): SGHRS, YFSETQ. This CDR3 is 13 amino acids long. The chain's CDR3 is CASSLLRGYEQYF. As DNA, the CDR3 is TGCGCCAGCAGCTTGTTGAGGGGCTACGAGCAGTACTTC.

In regard to this clone: The sample holds other DNA sequences that translate to the same CDR3. V usage is TRBV2 and J usage is TRBJ2-3; D remains ambiguous. The V and J ends lost 4 bases and 3 bases respectively, with 2 bases between them. Germline V lookup: CDR1 SNHLY, CDR2 FYNNEI. The CDR3 totals 11 residues. CDR3: CASSVTDTQYF. The CDR3 DNA sequence: TGTGCCAGCAGTGTAACAGATACGCAGTATTTT.